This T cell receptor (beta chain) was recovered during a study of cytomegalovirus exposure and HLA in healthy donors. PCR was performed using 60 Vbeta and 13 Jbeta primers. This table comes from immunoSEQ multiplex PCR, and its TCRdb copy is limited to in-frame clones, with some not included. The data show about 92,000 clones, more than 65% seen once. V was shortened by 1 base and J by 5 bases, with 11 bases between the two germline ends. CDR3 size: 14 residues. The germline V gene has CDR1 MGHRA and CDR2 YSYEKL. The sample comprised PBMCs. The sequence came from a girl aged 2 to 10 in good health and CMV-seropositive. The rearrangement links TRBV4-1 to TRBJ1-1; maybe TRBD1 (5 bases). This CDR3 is CASSQGAGETEAFF. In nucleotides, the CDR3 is TGCGCCAGCAGCCAAGGCGCGGGGGAGACTGAAGCTTTCTTT.